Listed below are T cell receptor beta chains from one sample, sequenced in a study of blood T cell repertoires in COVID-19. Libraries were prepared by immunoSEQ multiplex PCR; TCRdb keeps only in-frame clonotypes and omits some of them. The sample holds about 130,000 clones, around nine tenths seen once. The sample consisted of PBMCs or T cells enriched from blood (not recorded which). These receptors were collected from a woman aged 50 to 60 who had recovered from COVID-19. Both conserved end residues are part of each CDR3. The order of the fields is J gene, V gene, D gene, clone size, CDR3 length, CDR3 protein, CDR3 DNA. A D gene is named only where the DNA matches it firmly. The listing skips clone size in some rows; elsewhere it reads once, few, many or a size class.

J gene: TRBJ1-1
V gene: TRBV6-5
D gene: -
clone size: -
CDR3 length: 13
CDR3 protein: CASRQVSNTEAFF
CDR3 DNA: TGTGCCAGCAGACAGGTCTCGAACACTGAAGCTTTCTTT

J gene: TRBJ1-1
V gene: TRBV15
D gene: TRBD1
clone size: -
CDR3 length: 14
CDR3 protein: CATSGRQGLTEAFF
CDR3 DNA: TGTGCCACCAGCGGACGACAGGGGTTAACTGAAGCTTTCTTT

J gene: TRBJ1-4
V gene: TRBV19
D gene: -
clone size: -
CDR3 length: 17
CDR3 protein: CASSPQGPPGGNEKLFF
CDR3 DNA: TGTGCCAGTAGTCCCCAGGGACCGCCGGGGGGGAATGAAAAACTGTTTTTT

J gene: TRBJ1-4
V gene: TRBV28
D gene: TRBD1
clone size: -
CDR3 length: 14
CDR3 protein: CASSPGQGNEKLFF
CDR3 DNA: TGTGCCAGCAGTCCGGGACAGGGGAATGAAAAACTGTTTTTT

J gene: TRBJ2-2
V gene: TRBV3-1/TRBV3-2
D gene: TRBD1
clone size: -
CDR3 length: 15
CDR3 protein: CASSQTGTDTGELFF
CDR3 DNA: TGTGCCAGCAGCCAAACCGGGACAGACACCGGGGAGCTGTTTTTT

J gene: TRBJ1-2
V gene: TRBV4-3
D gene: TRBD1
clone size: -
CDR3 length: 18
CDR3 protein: CASSQEINWAGGSYGYTF
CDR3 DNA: TGCGCCAGCAGCCAAGAAATTAATTGGGCAGGGGGCAGCTATGGCTACACCTTC

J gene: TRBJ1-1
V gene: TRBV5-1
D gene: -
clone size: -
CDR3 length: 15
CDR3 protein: CASSLGGPGFTEAFF
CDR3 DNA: TGCGCCAGCAGCTTGGGTGGCCCAGGGTTTACTGAAGCTTTCTTT

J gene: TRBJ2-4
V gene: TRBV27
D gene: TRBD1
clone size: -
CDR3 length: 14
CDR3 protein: CASRITGATDIQYF
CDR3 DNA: TGTGCCAGCAGAATAACAGGGGCGACGGACATTCAGTACTTC

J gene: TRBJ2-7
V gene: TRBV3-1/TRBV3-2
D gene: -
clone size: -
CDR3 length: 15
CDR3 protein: CASSQEGMPSYEQYF
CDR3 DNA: TGTGCCAGCAGCCAGGAGGGAATGCCCTCCTACGAGCAGTACTTC

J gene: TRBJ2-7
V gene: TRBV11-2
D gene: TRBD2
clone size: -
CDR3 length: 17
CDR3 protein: CASSLDGASGVPYEQYF
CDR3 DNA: TGTGCCAGCAGCTTAGACGGGGCTAGCGGTGTCCCCTACGAGCAGTACTTC

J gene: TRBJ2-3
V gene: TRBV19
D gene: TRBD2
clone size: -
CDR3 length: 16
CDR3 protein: CASSTPGGGLEDTQYF
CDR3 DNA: TGTGCCAGTAGTACTCCCGGGGGGGGCCTGGAAGATACGCAGTATTTT

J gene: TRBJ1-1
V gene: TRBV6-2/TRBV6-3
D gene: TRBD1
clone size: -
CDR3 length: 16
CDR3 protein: CASSSMTGGQRDEAFF
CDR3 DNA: TGTGCCAGCAGTTCCATGACAGGGGGCCAGAGGGATGAAGCTTTCTTT

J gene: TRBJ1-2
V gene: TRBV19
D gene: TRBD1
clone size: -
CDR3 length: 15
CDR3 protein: CASSIQRDRANGYTF
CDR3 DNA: TGTGCCAGTAGTATCCAACGGGACAGGGCTAATGGCTACACCTTC

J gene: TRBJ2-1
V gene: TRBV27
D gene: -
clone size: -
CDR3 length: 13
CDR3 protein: CASRTTGWYEQFF
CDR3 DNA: TGTGCCAGCAGGACTACCGGGTGGTATGAGCAGTTCTTC

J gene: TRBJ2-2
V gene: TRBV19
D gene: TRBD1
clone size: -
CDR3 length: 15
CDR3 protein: CASSRRDRGTGELFF
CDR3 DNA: TGTGCCAGTAGCCGACGGGACAGGGGGACCGGGGAGCTGTTTTTT

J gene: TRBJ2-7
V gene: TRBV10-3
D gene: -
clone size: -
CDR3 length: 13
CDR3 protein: CAIVGDTSYEQYF
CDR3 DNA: TGTGCCATCGTAGGGGACACCTCCTACGAGCAGTACTTC

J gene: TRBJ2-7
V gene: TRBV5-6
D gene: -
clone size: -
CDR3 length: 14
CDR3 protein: CASSLTGSFYEQYF
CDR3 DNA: TGTGCCAGCAGCTTGACAGGTTCTTTTTACGAGCAGTACTTC

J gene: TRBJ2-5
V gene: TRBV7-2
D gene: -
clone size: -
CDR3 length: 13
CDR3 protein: CASSLGLAGTQYF
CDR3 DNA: TGTGCCAGCAGCTTAGGGCTAGCTGGGACCCAGTACTTC

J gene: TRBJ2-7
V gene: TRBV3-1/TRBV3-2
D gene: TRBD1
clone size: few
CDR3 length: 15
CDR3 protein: CASSQSDRGLREQYF
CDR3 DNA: TGTGCCAGCAGCCAATCCGACAGGGGGCTAAGGGAGCAGTACTTC

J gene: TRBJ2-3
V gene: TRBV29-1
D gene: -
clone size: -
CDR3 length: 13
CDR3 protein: CSVEVTVADTQYF
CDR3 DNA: TGCAGCGTTGAAGTGACGGTAGCCGATACGCAGTATTTT

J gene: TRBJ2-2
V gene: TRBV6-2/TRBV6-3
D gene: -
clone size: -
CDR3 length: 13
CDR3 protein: CASSYRTTGELFF
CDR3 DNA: TGTGCCAGCAGTTATAGGACTACCGGGGAGCTGTTTTTT

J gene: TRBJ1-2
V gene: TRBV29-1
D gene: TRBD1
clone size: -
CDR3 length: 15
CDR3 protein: CSVEITGGMDYGYTF
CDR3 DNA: TGCAGCGTTGAGATAACAGGGGGCATGGACTATGGCTACACCTTC

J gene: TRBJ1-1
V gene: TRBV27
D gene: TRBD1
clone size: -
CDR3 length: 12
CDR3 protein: CASSRQGGPAFF
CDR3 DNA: TGTGCCAGCAGCAGACAGGGGGGACCAGCTTTCTTT

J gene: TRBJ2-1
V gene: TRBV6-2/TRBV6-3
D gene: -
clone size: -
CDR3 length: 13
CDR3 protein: CASSWTNVYEQFF
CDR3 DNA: TGTGCCAGCAGTTGGACTAACGTCTATGAGCAGTTCTTC

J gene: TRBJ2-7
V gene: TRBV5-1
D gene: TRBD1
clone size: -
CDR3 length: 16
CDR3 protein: CASSLSGTGASYEQYF
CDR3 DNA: TGCGCCAGCAGCTTGTCCGGGACAGGGGCGTCCTACGAGCAGTACTTC

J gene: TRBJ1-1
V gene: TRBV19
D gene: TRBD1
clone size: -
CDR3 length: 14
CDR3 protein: CASSPQGVSTEAFF
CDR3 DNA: TGTGCCAGTAGTCCACAGGGGGTTAGCACTGAAGCTTTCTTT

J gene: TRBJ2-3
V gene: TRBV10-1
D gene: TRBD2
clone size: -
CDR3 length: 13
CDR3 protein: CASSSGGTDTQYF
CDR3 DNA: TGCGCCAGCAGTAGCGGGGGCACAGATACGCAGTATTTT

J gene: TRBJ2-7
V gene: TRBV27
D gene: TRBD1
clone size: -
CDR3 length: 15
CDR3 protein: CASSSDRKGPYEQYF
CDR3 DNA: TGTGCCAGCAGTTCGGACAGGAAAGGGCCCTACGAGCAGTACTTC

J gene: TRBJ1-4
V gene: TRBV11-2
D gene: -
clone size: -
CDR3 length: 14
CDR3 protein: CASSFGQSNEKLFF
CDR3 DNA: TGTGCCAGCAGCTTTGGGCAGTCTAATGAAAAACTGTTTTTT

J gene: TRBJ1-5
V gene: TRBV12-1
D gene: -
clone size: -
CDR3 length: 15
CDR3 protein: CASSSRDRKNQPQHF
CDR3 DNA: TGTGCCAGCAGCTCCCGGGACAGGAAAAATCAGCCCCAGCATTTT

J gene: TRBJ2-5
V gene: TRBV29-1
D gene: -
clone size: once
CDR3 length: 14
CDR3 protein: CSVEGAGPQETQYF
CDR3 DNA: TGCAGCGTTGAAGGGGCAGGGCCACAAGAGACCCAGTACTTC

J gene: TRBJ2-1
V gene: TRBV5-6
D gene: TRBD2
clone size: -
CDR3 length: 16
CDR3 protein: CASSLELAENYNEQFF
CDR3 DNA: TGTGCCAGCAGCTTGGAACTAGCGGAGAACTACAATGAGCAGTTCTTC

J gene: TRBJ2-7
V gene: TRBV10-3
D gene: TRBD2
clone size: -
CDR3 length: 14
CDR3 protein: CAISEAGGTYEQYF
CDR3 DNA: TGTGCCATCAGTGAGGCGGGGGGGACCTACGAGCAGTACTTC

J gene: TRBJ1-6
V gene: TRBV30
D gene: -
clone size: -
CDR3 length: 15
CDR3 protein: CAWSVFQNGNSPLHF
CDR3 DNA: TGTGCCTGGAGTGTATTTCAGAACGGGAATTCACCCCTCCACTTT

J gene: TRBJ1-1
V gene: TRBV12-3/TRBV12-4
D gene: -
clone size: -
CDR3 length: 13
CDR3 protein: CASRPVGGTEAFF
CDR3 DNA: TGTGCCAGCAGGCCAGTAGGGGGCACTGAAGCTTTCTTT

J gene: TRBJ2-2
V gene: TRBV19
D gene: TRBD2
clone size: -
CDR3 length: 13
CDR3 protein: CASKDGGAGELFF
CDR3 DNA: TGTGCCAGTAAAGACGGGGGGGCCGGGGAGCTGTTTTTT

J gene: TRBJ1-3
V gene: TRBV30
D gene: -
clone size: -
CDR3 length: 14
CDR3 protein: CAWQQESSGNTIYF
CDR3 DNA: TGTGCCTGGCAACAGGAGAGCTCTGGAAACACCATATATTTT

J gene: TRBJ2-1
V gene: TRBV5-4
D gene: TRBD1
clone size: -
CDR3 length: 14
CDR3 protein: CASSLGQGDNEQFF
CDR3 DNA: TGTGCCAGCAGCTTGGGGCAGGGGGACAATGAGCAGTTCTTC

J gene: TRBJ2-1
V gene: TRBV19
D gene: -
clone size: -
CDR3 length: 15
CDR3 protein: CASGSDRNTYNEQFF
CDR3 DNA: TGTGCCAGTGGGTCGGACAGAAATACCTACAATGAGCAGTTCTTC

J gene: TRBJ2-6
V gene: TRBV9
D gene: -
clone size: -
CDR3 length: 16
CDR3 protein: CASSVAGQSGANVLTF
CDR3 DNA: TGTGCCAGCAGCGTAGCTGGTCAGTCTGGGGCCAACGTCCTGACTTTC

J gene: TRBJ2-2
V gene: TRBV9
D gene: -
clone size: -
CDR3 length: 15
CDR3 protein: CASSVGGGETGELFF
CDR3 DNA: TGTGCCAGCAGCGTAGGGGGAGGAGAGACCGGGGAGCTGTTTTTT

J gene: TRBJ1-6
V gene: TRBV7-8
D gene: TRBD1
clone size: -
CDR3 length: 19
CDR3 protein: CASSSLGTGLSSYNSPLHF
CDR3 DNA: TGTGCCAGCAGCTCACTAGGGACAGGGTTGAGCTCCTATAATTCACCCCTCCACTTT

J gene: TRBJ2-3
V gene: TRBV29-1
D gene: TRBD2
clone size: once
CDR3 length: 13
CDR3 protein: CSAREAGTDTQYF
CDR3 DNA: TGCAGCGCACGGGAGGCGGGCACAGATACGCAGTATTTT

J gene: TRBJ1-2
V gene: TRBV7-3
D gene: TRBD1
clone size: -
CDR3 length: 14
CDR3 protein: CASSRDSMDYGYTF
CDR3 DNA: TGTGCCAGCAGCCGGGACAGTATGGACTATGGCTACACCTTC

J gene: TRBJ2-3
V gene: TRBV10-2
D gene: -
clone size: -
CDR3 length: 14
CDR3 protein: CASRIYIVTDTQYF
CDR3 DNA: TGCGCCAGCAGAATTTATATAGTTACAGATACGCAGTATTTT

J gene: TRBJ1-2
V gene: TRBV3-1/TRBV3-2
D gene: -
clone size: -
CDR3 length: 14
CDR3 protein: CASSQEGTYNGYTF
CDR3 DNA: TGTGCCAGCAGCCAAGAGGGGACATACAATGGCTACACCTTC

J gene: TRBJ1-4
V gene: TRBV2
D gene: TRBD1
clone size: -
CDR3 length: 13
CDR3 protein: CASSDRDRAKLFF
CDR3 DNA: TGTGCCAGCAGTGATAGGGACAGGGCAAAACTGTTTTTT

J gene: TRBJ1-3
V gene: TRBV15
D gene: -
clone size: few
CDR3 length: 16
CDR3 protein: CATSRGQEQTGNTIYF
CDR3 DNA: TGTGCCACCAGCAGAGGACAGGAGCAAACTGGAAACACCATATATTTT

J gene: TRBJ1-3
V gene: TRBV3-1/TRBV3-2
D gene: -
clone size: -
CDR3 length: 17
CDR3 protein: CASSQDLSGYSGNTIYF
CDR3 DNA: TGTGCCAGCAGCCAAGACCTTTCGGGATACTCTGGAAACACCATATATTTT

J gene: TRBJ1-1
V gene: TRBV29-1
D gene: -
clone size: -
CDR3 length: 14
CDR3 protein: CSVEKSGINTEAFF
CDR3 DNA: TGCAGCGTTGAGAAATCGGGAATTAACACTGAAGCTTTCTTT

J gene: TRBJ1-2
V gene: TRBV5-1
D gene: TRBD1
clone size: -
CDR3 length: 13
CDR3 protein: CASSPGTGFGYTF
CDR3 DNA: TGCGCCAGCAGCCCCGGGACAGGGTTTGGCTACACCTTC